The present T cell receptor beta chain was sequenced within a study of cytomegalovirus exposure and HLA in healthy donors. As for the study in general: The 120 or so validation repertoires were produced on the same platform as the 670 or so repertoires of the first cohort. This was reported in a later analysis. Findings of the study overall: Altogether, some 170 TCR beta chains were recorded as cytomegalovirus-associated. A few chains linked to CMV were shown in vitro to be specific for CMV antigens.

On this clone itself: Antigen unknown.

Sequencing was performed with immunoSEQ multiplex PCR; in TCRdb, only in-frame clones are kept and a portion is missing. The sample lists under 200,000 clones; 90% to 97% were seen once. This receptor was taken from a woman aged 18-29 years in good health and CMV-seronegative. Specimen: PBMCs.

DNA for the CDR3: TGTGCCAGCAGCTTGGTGGGCAGCTACGAGCAGTACTTC. Translating it yields CASSLVGSYEQYF. The chain uses TRBV5-6 and TRBJ2-7; D gene ambiguous. The V gene's germline CDR1 is SGHDT and CDR2 YYEEEE. The CDR3 sequence is 13 residues long. The V end was cut by 0 bases, the J end by 3 bases, with 7 bases between. Looking up the rest from reference TRBV5-6 and TRBJ2-7 gives the full variable domain: DAGVTQSPTHLIKTRGQQVTLRCSPKSGHDTVSWYQQALGQGPQFIFQYYEEEERQRGNFPDRFSGHQFPNYSSELNVNALLLGDSALYLCASSLVGSYEQYFGPGTRLTVT.